Following are 17 T cell receptor beta chains from one sample sequenced in a study of blood T cell repertoires in COVID-19. Sequencing used immunoSEQ multiplex PCR; TCRdb keeps in-frame clones, though not all of them. The top ten clones hold nearly 6.5% of a sample with 300,000 to 400,000 clones, over 80% of them seen once. Sample: peripheral blood. These receptors all stem from a woman between 45 and 60 years old with COVID-19, enrolled during active disease.

The chain employs TRBV27 and TRBJ2-2, with D perhaps TRBD2 (5 bases). This CDR3 has 15 amino acids. Deletions cut 9 bases from V and 4 bases from J, with 18 bases between. CDR1 is MNHEY, CDR2 SMNVEV, per germline (reference sequence). The CDR3 sequence: CASEGLPQGTGELFF. The CDR3 bases are TGTGCCAGTGAGGGCCTTCCTCAAGGCACCGGGGAGCTGTTTTTT.

The chain is built from TRBV5-1 and TRBJ2-3; possibly TRBD1 for D (5 bases). V was trimmed by 4 bases and J by 4 bases, leaving 13 bases between them. The CDR3 is 14 residues long. Germline lookup yields CDR1 SGHRS and CDR2 YFSETQ. As DNA, the CDR3 is TGCGCCAGCAGCCGCCGGGTAGGGGCAGATACGCAGTATTTT. As protein: CASSRRVGADTQYF.

J is TRBJ1-3 and V is TRBV11-2, with D tentatively TRBD1 (5 bases). Trimming shortened V by 1 base and J by 3 bases, and 13 bases separated the two germline ends. Germline CDR1 SGHAT, CDR2 FQNNGV. The CDR3 has 16 amino acids. As DNA, the CDR3 is TGTGCCAGCAGCTTAGCCCGGGGGAAACTTGGAAACACCATATATTTT. It codes for CASSLARGKLGNTIYF.

About this clone: This sample includes further DNA sequences coding for the same CDR3. The chain joins TRBV30 to TRBJ1-1; TRBD1 matches 7 bases. CDR1 is GTSNPN and CDR2 is SVGIG in the germline V gene (reference sequence). This CDR3 is built from 13 residues. J gave up 4 bases and V 5 bases, and 7 bases lay outside the gene matches. CDR3 sequence: CAWDRQGGTEAFF. CDR3 sequence (DNA): TGTGCCTGGGATAGACAGGGAGGCACTGAAGCTTTCTTT. The full variable domain, in which reference TRBV30 and TRBJ1-1 provide the parts outside the CDR3, is SQTIHQWPATLVQPVGSPLSLECTVEGTSNPNLYWYRQAAGRGLQLLFYSVGIGQISSEVPQNLSASRPQDRQFILSSKKLLLSDSGFYLCAWDRQGGTEAFFGQGTRLTVV.

The J gene is TRBJ2-7, the V gene TRBV7-2; TRBD2 might be the D (6 bases). The V gene's germline CDR1 is SGHTA and CDR2 FQGNSA. V was cut by 4 bases and J by 7 bases, with 11 bases left in between. This CDR3 is built from 12 residues. The CDR3 DNA is TGTGCCAGCAGCTCCGACGCGGGGGAGCAGTACTTC. Protein sequence: CASSSDAGEQYF.

The J gene is TRBJ1-2, the V gene TRBV2; a weak D match, TRBD1 (6 bases). Germline V lookup: CDR1 SNHLY, CDR2 FYNNEI. The length of the CDR3 is 14 residues. The ends were cut back, 5 bases at V and 8 bases at J, with 18 bases in the middle. CDR3 bases: TGTGCCAGCAGTACGGCGAGGGGGAAAGAGGGCTACACCTTC. Protein sequence: CASSTARGKEGYTF.

This rearrangement joins TRBV19 to TRBJ1-5; D is possibly TRBD1 (5 bases). The germline V gene has CDR1 LNHDA and CDR2 SQIVND (reference sequence). The CDR3 totals 15 residues. Between the trimmed V and J ends, which lost 3 bases and 3 bases, there was a span of 12 bases. The CDR3 spells CASSIPGPYNQPQHF. The CDR3 nucleotides are TGTGCCAGTAGTATTCCAGGGCCTTACAATCAGCCCCAGCATTTT.

This clone was recorded a few times. The chain has TRBV29-1 and TRBJ1-2, with no clear D. The CDR3 totals 12 residues. The V end lost 6 bases, the J end lost 6 bases, and 14 bases lay between the germline ends. Germline values: CDR1 SQVTM, CDR2 ANQGSEA. CDR3 in DNA: TGCAGCGTCCCCCACGGAGGTCATGGCTACACCTTC. Translation: CSVPHGGHGYTF. The variable domain in full, completed from reference TRBV29-1 and TRBJ1-2, reads SAVISQKPSRDICQRGTSLTIQCQVDSQVTMMFWYRQQPGQSLTLIATANQGSEATYESGFVIDKFPISRPNLTFSTLTVSNMSPEDSSIYLCSVPHGGHGYTFGSGTRLTVV.

The chain uses TRBV7-9 and TRBJ2-7; 12 nucleotides agree with TRBD2. The CDR3 totals 16 residues. The germline gives CDR1 SEHNR, CDR2 FQNEAQ (reference sequence). Germline trimming cut 3 bases from V and 0 bases from J; bases unmatched to any gene: 3. In DNA form, the CDR3 reads TGTGCCAGCAGCTTCCCGGGACTAGCGGGCTCCTACGAGCAGTACTTC. It codes for CASSFPGLAGSYEQYF.

V gene TRBV11-2 combines with J gene TRBJ1-2; D may be TRBD1 (5 bases). The CDR3 has 13 residues. Germline CDR1 and CDR2: SGHAT and FQNNGV. The ends were cut back, 3 bases at V and 7 bases at J, with 12 bases in the middle. This CDR3 reads CASSFQGLGGYTF. The CDR3 nucleotides read TGTGCCAGCAGCTTTCAGGGATTGGGTGGCTACACCTTC.

This chain connects TRBV12-5 to TRBJ2-1; TRBD2 aligns across 7 bases. From germline, CDR1 is LGHNT and CDR2 FRNRAP. This CDR3 contains 20 residues. J lost 4 bases, V lost 0 bases, and 18 bases had no gene match. The CDR3 DNA sequence: TGTGCTAGTGGTTTGGTACGAGGTCTAGTAGCGGGTGAAGGATACAATGAGCAGTTCTTC. It translates to CASGLVRGLVAGEGYNEQFF.

The genes are TRBV19 and TRBJ1-1; no definite D call. The V gene lost 11 bases and the J gene lost 0 bases, with 13 bases spanning the gap. The CDR3 is 13 residues long. Germline values: CDR1 LNHDA, CDR2 SQIVND (reference sequence). This CDR3 is CASHRLMNTEAFF. Here the CDR3 DNA reads TGTGCCTCCCACCGACTGATGAACACTGAAGCTTTCTTT. Using reference TRBV19 and TRBJ1-1 for the parts outside the CDR3, the full variable domain is DGGITQSPKYLFRKEGQNVTLSCEQNLNHDAMYWYRQDPGQGLRLIYYSQIVNDFQKGDIAEGYSVSREKKESFPLTVTSAQKNPTAFYLCASHRLMNTEAFFGQGTRLTVV.

This clone has only a few counts. V gene TRBV7-3 combines with J gene TRBJ2-3; 9 bases line up with TRBD2. This CDR3 region has 21 residues. Looked up from germline, CDR1 is SGHTA and CDR2 is FQGTGA. J gave up 0 bases and V 0 bases, and 16 bases lay outside the gene matches. DNA for the CDR3: TGTGCCAGCAGCTTAACGGGTTTGCGGGAGGGCCTACCCTCTAGCACAGATACGCAGTATTTT. Amino acids: CASSLTGLREGLPSSTDTQYF.

The gene calls are TRBV10-2 and TRBJ2-7; D may be TRBD1 (6 bases). V lost 4 bases and J lost 3, with 10 bases in between. The germline gives CDR1 WSHSY, CDR2 SAAADI. The CDR3 totals 13 residues. CDR3: CASSGGTSYEQYF. The CDR3 DNA sequence: TGCGCCAGCAGTGGAGGGACAAGCTACGAGCAGTACTTC.

The CDR3 DNA follows: TGTGCCTGGAGTGTACACAGAGGAAACACCATATATTTT. Translation: CAWSVHRGNTIYF. V is TRBV30 and J is TRBJ1-3; D unclear. The CDR3 is made up of 13 amino acids. Trimming shortened V by 0 bases and J by 4 bases, and 7 bases separated the two germline ends. CDR1 is GTSNPN and CDR2 is SVGIG in the germline V gene (reference sequence).

This clone was recorded only once. This rearrangement joins TRBV12-3 or TRBV12-4 to TRBJ2-7, with D possibly TRBD1 on 6 matching bases. Trimming stripped 5 bases from V and 1 base from J, with 9 bases between. The CDR3 is 13 residues long. CDR3 residues: CASSRGQSYEQYF. In DNA form, the CDR3 reads TGTGCCAGCAGTAGAGGACAGTCCTACGAGCAGTACTTC.

The V gene is TRBV18, the J gene TRBJ2-7; 8 bases match TRBD2. V lost 4 bases and J lost 7; bases outside the gene matches: 12. The CDR3 runs 15 residues. From germline, CDR1 is KGHSH and CDR2 LQKENI. CDR3 bases: TGTGCCAGCTCACTGAGCGGGAGAGGCACTGGGGAGCAGTACTTC. Translated, it gives CASSLSGRGTGEQYF.